The next 25 T cell receptor beta chains were all read from a single sample in a study of beta chain features in type 1 diabetes. Every bit of the isolated RNA underwent reverse transcription, so sequencing read expressed TCRB transcripts. Assay used: immunoSEQ multiplex PCR; TCRdb lists only in-frame clones, some missing. The sample lists hundreds of thousands of clones, roughly 14% occurring once. Material: naive CD4+ T cells from blood. The receptor source for this set is a woman in her thirties or forties in good health.

The chain has TRBV5-4 and TRBJ2-2; a weak D match, TRBD1 (6 bases). Deletions cut 0 bases from V and 6 bases from J, with 9 bases between. In germline, CDR1 is SGHNT, CDR2 YYREEE (reference sequence). CDR3 length equals 14 residues. The CDR3 loop is CASSLGGRPGELFF. The CDR3 nucleotides are TGTGCCAGCAGCTTGGGGGGGCGCCCCGGGGAGCTGTTTTTT.

The rearrangement uses TRBV5-4 and TRBJ2-7; 7 bases align to TRBD1. CDR3 length: 14 residues. Trimming at V came to 0 bases and at J to 4 bases, leaving 4 bases not matched to a gene. In germline, CDR1 is SGHNT, CDR2 YYREEE (reference sequence). CDR3 nucleotide sequence: TGTGCCAGCAGCTTGGAGGGGGCCCTATACGAGCAGTACTTC. Translation: CASSLEGALYEQYF.

The chain recombines TRBV6-6 with TRBJ1-1; 12 nucleotides align to TRBD1. The junction had 10 bases not matched to a gene; V was cut back by 6 bases and J by 5 bases. This CDR3 has 16 amino acids. Germline values: CDR1 MNHNY, CDR2 SVGAGI (reference sequence). CDR3 in amino acids: CASRRPGQGAGTEAFF. CDR3 sequence (DNA): TGTGCCAGCAGACGCCCGGGACAGGGGGCCGGAACTGAAGCTTTCTTT.

The rearrangement uses TRBV13 and TRBJ1-2; D might be TRBD1 (5 bases). V shed 3 bases and J shed 8 bases, with 13 bases lying between them. CDR1 and CDR2 (germline): PRHDT, FYEKMQ (reference sequence). The CDR3 has 13 residues. The CDR3: CASSFVGARGYTF. The CDR3 nucleotides read TGTGCCAGCAGCTTTGTAGGGGCAAGGGGCTACACCTTC.

The chain uses TRBV19 and TRBJ1-5, with D perhaps matching TRBD1 (6 bases). The germline V gene encodes CDR1 LNHDA and CDR2 SQIVND (reference sequence). Deletions cut 7 bases from V and 6 bases from J, with 16 bases between. This CDR3 comprises 14 residues. CDR3 sequence: CASTPTGKGQPQHF. In nucleotides, the CDR3 is TGTGCCAGTACCCCCACAGGGAAAGGTCAGCCCCAGCATTTT.

The chain is built from TRBV7-9 and TRBJ2-5; 8 positions agree with TRBD2. The J segment lost 5 bases and the V segment lost 4 bases, leaving 15 bases of the junction unmatched. CDR3 length: 17 amino acids. CDR1 SEHNR and CDR2 FQNEAQ come from the germline V gene (reference sequence). The DNA of the CDR3 is TGTGCCAGCAGCTCCCGGGTGGCGGGGGGTTCGGAGGAGACCCAGTACTTC. It translates to CASSSRVAGGSEETQYF.

This sequence joins TRBV6-1 and TRBJ2-5, with TRBD2 matching 12 bases. V shed 8 bases and J 2 bases; nucleotides not matched to a gene: 0. CDR3 length: 13 residues. Germline lookup yields CDR1 MNHNS and CDR2 SASEGT. The CDR3 loop reads CASGLAGQETQYF. The CDR3 bases are TGTGCCAGCGGACTAGCGGGGCAAGAGACCCAGTACTTC.

This chain connects TRBV7-9 to TRBJ2-5, with D possibly TRBD1 on 6 matching bases. This CDR3 spans 14 amino acids. CDR1 is SEHNR and CDR2 is FQNEAQ in the germline V gene (reference sequence). V was trimmed by 5 bases and J by 5 bases, leaving 15 bases between them. In nucleotides, the CDR3 is TGTGCCAGCAGCCCAAACTCAGGGGTCGAGACCCAGTACTTC. This translates into CASSPNSGVETQYF.

The V and J genes are TRBV5-6 and TRBJ2-3; TRBD2 aligns across 10 bases. CDR1 is SGHDT, CDR2 YYEEEE, per germline. V trimming: 4 bases; J trimming: 5 bases; junction bases outside the gene matches: 4. The CDR3 is 14 amino acids. The CDR3 DNA follows: TGTGCCAGCAGCCCCAGCGGGGGGGGAGATACGCAGTATTTT. It specifies CASSPSGGGDTQYF.

This clone was detected only a few times. The J gene is TRBJ1-2, the V gene TRBV6-5; 8 positions match TRBD1. The CDR3 spans 13 residues. V lost 5 bases, J lost 8 bases, and 7 bases stayed unmatched. Germline V gene data show CDR1 as MNHEY and CDR2 as SVGAGI. CDR3 in amino acids: CASSRQGSNGYTF. CDR3 DNA: TGTGCCAGCAGTCGACAGGGGTCCAACGGCTACACCTTC.

The rearrangement uses TRBV6-1 and TRBJ2-7, with 8 nucleotides matching TRBD1. The CDR3 is 12 residues long. Germline lookup yields CDR1 MNHNS and CDR2 SASEGT. The junction had 6 bases not matched to a gene; V was cut back by 11 bases and J by 3 bases. Here the CDR3 DNA reads TGTGCCGCCGGACAGGGTAACTACGAGCAGTACTTC. Its protein product is CAAGQGNYEQYF.

There are a few counts of this clone. The chain links TRBV7-9 to TRBJ1-1; D remains ambiguous. Per germline, CDR1 SEHNR and CDR2 FQNEAQ (reference sequence). V was pared by 5 bases and J by 5 bases, with 18 bases between. The length of the CDR3 is 15 residues. For the CDR3, the DNA is TGTGCCAGCAGCCCACCGCGGGGAGGGTGGACTGAAGCTTTCTTT. Its protein is CASSPPRGGWTEAFF.

This clone was seen a handful of times. This chain joins TRBV15 and TRBJ2-5; TRBD2 matches 7 bases. V was clipped by 6 bases and J by 2 bases; unmatched bases: 6. From germline, CDR1 is LNHNV and CDR2 YYDKDF (reference sequence). CDR3 length: 14 residues. The CDR3 spells CATRSGNLQETQYF. CDR3 nucleotide sequence: TGTGCCACCAGGAGCGGGAACCTACAAGAGACCCAGTACTTC.

V gene TRBV18 combines with J gene TRBJ1-2, with D perhaps matching TRBD1 (6 bases). V dropped 6 bases and J dropped 4 bases, with 18 bases sitting between them. CDR3 length: 15 amino acids. The germline V gene encodes CDR1 KGHSH and CDR2 LQKENI. The CDR3 DNA is TGTGCCAGCTCCCCCGGACAGTTCATAGGCTATGGCTACACCTTC. Translation gives CASSPGQFIGYGYTF.

With respect to this clone: The junction departs from germline at one end; a sequencing error may be responsible. J is TRBJ1-5 and V is TRBV27; possible D gene TRBD1, 6 bases. The CDR3 has 15 amino acids. CDR1 and CDR2 from the germline V gene are MNHEY and SMNVEV (reference sequence). The CDR3 sequence: CASSLGGGGNQPQHF. Here the CDR3 DNA reads TGTGCCAGCAGTTTAGGGGGTGGGGGCAACCAGCCCCAGCATTTT.

The rearrangement joins TRBV19 to TRBJ1-4; tentative D call: TRBD1 (6 bases). V gave up 5 bases and J gave up 10 bases, with 17 bases separating them. The CDR3 runs 14 residues. Germline CDR1 is LNHDA and CDR2 is SQIVND (reference sequence). The CDR3 nucleotides read TGTGCCAGTAGTGTGACAGGTGGAGGAGCAAAACTGTTTTTT. This codes for CASSVTGGGAKLFF.

The CDR3 region has the DNA TGTGCCACGGGGACAGGGGGCGCCTACAATGAGCAGTTCTTC. As protein: CATGTGGAYNEQFF. The chain links TRBV10-3 to TRBJ2-1; 12 nucleotides line up with TRBD1. This CDR3 contains 14 residues. Germline V gene lookup returns CDR1 ENHRY and CDR2 SYGVKD. J was trimmed by 2 bases and V by 10 bases; bases with no gene match: 3.

A few counts support this clone. The chain links TRBV19 to TRBJ2-7, with 8 bases lining up with TRBD2. The CDR3 has 15 residues. Germline CDR1 is LNHDA and CDR2 is SQIVND (reference sequence). V lost 1 base and J lost 1; bases outside the gene matches: 3. In DNA, the CDR3 is TGTGCCAGTAGTATAGGAGCGGGGGAGTCCTACGAGCAGTACTTC. Residues: CASSIGAGESYEQYF. Looking up the rest from reference TRBV19 and TRBJ2-7 gives the full variable domain: DGGITQSPKYLFRKEGQNVTLSCEQNLNHDAMYWYRQDPGQGLRLIYYSQIVNDFQKGDIAEGYSVSREKKESFPLTVTSAQKNPTAFYLCASSIGAGESYEQYFGPGTRLTVT.

The V and J genes are TRBV11-2 and TRBJ2-5; D may be TRBD2 (6 bases). V shed 6 bases and J shed 6 bases, with 23 bases lying between them. This CDR3 comprises 16 residues. CDR1 and CDR2 (germline): SGHAT, FQNNGV. CDR3 bases: TGTGCCAGCAGTAACCAACCCCGGGACTCCCAGAAGACCCAGTACTTC. It is translated as CASSNQPRDSQKTQYF.

The J gene is TRBJ2-5, the V gene TRBV11-2; 7 nucleotides agree with TRBD2. Trimming removed 4 bases from V and 1 base from J; junction bases left unmatched: 9. CDR1 and CDR2 from the germline V gene are SGHAT and FQNNGV. This CDR3 comprises 16 residues. The CDR3 nucleotides read TGTGCCAGCAGCTCCCTTGCGGGGGTACTCCAAGAGACCCAGTACTTC. Protein sequence: CASSSLAGVLQETQYF.

Many counts were recorded for this clone. The rearrangement links TRBV23-1 to TRBJ1-1, with unresolved D. TRBV23-1 is an open reading frame whose function is uncertain. V lost 8 bases, J lost 1 base, and 11 bases lay in between. The CDR3 has 13 residues. CDR3 in amino acids: CASAGGKNTEAFF. The CDR3, as DNA: TGCGCCAGCGCGGGTGGAAAGAACACTGAAGCTTTCTTT.

The gene calls are TRBV5-5 and TRBJ1-1; no reliable D call. The CDR3 length is 15 residues. Germline V gene sequence: CDR1 SGHKS, CDR2 YYEKEE (reference sequence). Trimming pared 0 bases from V and 10 bases from J, leaving 19 bases between. The CDR3 is CASSLDLGRAARAFF. CDR3 sequence (DNA): TGTGCCAGCAGCTTGGATCTAGGGAGGGCCGCGAGAGCTTTCTTT.

This clone was seen only a few times. V is TRBV29-1 and J is TRBJ1-2, with 7 bases matching TRBD1. The germline V gene encodes CDR1 SQVTM and CDR2 ANQGSEA. The CDR3 is made up of 11 amino acids. V gave up 4 bases and J gave up 6 bases; unmatched junction bases: 2. DNA of the CDR3: TGCAGCGTTGGACAGGGTCATGGCTACACCTTC. This encodes CSVGQGHGYTF.

V and J are TRBV18 and TRBJ2-3; 10 bases fit TRBD2. J gave up 0 bases and V 6 bases, and 9 bases lay outside the gene matches. The CDR3 length is 17 residues. The germline gives CDR1 KGHSH, CDR2 LQKENI. CDR3 nucleotides: TGTGCCAGCTCTGGAAGTAGCGGGGGGATCAGCACAGATACGCAGTATTTT. Its protein product is CASSGSSGGISTDTQYF.

The chain is built from TRBV11-2 and TRBJ1-1, with 7 bases aligning to TRBD1. Trimming took 3 bases from V and 1 from J; bases not matched to a gene: 2. Germline loops: CDR1 SGHAT, CDR2 FQNNGV. This CDR3 contains 14 residues. In nucleotides, the CDR3 is TGTGCCAGCAGCTTGGGACAGTGGAACACTGAAGCTTTCTTT. Translation gives CASSLGQWNTEAFF. Looking up the rest from reference TRBV11-2 and TRBJ1-1 gives the full variable domain: EAGVAQSPRYKIIEKRQSVAFWCNPISGHATLYWYQQILGQGPKLLIQFQNNGVVDDSQLPKDRFSAERLKGVDSTLKIQPAKLEDSAVYLCASSLGQWNTEAFFGQGTRLTVV.